The 25 T cell receptor beta chains listed next were all sequenced from one sample in a study of blood T cell repertoires in COVID-19. Produced via immunoSEQ multiplex PCR; TCRdb's table is partial and in-frame only. The table records fewer than 150,000 clones, around 78% of them present only once. The specimen was peripheral blood. These receptors were obtained from a human donor in a cohort sampled during active COVID-19.

The CDR3 protein is CASSSLFRTASYGYTF. The CDR3 region has the DNA TGTGCCAGCAGCTCCCTTTTTAGGACAGCTTCCTATGGCTACACCTTC. This rearrangement joins TRBV11-2 to TRBJ1-2, with TRBD1 as a possible D gene (6 bases). CDR3 size: 16 residues. Germline CDR1 and CDR2: SGHAT and FQNNGV. Trimming left V 4 bases short and J 4 bases short, with 19 bases between. The variable domain in full, completed from reference TRBV11-2 and TRBJ1-2, reads EAGVAQSPRYKIIEKRQSVAFWCNPISGHATLYWYQQILGQGPKLLIQFQNNGVVDDSQLPKDRFSAERLKGVDSTLKIQPAKLEDSAVYLCASSSLFRTASYGYTFGSGTRLTVV.

The chain combines TRBV7-6 with TRBJ2-2; D is unresolved. The CDR3 extends over 12 amino acids. Between the trimmed V and J ends, which lost 3 bases and 4 bases, there was a span of 3 bases. Germline CDR1 SGHVS, CDR2 FNYEAQ. This chain's CDR3 is CASSFSTGELFF. The CDR3 DNA follows: TGTGCCAGCAGCTTTAGCACCGGGGAGCTGTTTTTT.

The V and J genes are TRBV6-6 and TRBJ1-1, with 9 bases identical to TRBD1. The J segment lost 5 bases and the V segment lost 2 bases, leaving 9 bases of the junction unmatched. This CDR3 region has 16 residues. Germline loops: CDR1 MNHNY, CDR2 SVGAGI (reference sequence). CDR3 DNA sequence: TGTGCCAGCAGTTACCCGTGGACAGGGGTCGGGACTGAAGCTTTCTTT. This codes for CASSYPWTGVGTEAFF.

The chain links TRBV2 to TRBJ2-2, with D possibly matching TRBD2 (5 bases). This CDR3 contains 14 residues. Trimming pared 7 bases from V and 5 bases from J, leaving 14 bases between. Germline V gives CDR1 SNHLY, CDR2 FYNNEI. In DNA form, the CDR3 reads TGTGCCAGCAAGCGGTGGGTGAGGACCGGGGAGCTGTTTTTT. Residues: CASKRWVRTGELFF.

The genes are TRBV29-1 and TRBJ1-1; 11 bases are shared with TRBD1. Germline CDR1 is SQVTM and CDR2 is ANQGSEA. The ends lost 7 bases at V and 6 bases at J; junction bases unmatched: 10. This CDR3 is 14 amino acids long. The CDR3 is CSALGQGARAEAFF. The CDR3 DNA reads as TGCAGCGCCCTAGGACAGGGGGCGCGGGCTGAAGCTTTCTTT.

The CDR3 sequence is CASQSTVNTGELFF. In DNA form, the CDR3 reads TGTGCCAGCCAGTCGACAGTGAACACCGGGGAGCTGTTTTTT. The chain uses TRBV2 and TRBJ2-2, with D possibly TRBD1 on 5 matching bases. The CDR3 is 14 residues long. Looked up from germline, CDR1 is SNHLY and CDR2 is FYNNEI. V was cut by 8 bases and J by 1 base, with 11 bases left in between.

This clone was counted at least ten times. V usage is TRBV5-1 and J usage is TRBJ1-1; D not resolved. The V end lost 1 base, the J end lost 3 bases, and 16 bases lay between the germline ends. The CDR3 sequence is 16 residues long. Germline CDR1 is SGHRS and CDR2 is YFSETQ. In DNA, the CDR3 is TGCGCCAGCAGCTTGATCCCGGGAGGGAGGGACACTGAAGCTTTCTTT. Protein: CASSLIPGGRDTEAFF. The variable domain in full, completed from reference TRBV5-1 and TRBJ1-1, reads KAGVTQTPRYLIKTRGQQVTLSCSPISGHRSVSWYQQTPGQGLQFLFEYFSETQRNKGNFPGRFSGRQFSNSRSEMNVSTLELGDSALYLCASSLIPGGRDTEAFFGQGTRLTVV.

This clone came up once. This chain joins TRBV13 and TRBJ1-3; 7 nucleotides line up with TRBD1. This CDR3 has 14 residues. Germline CDR1 reads PRHDT; CDR2 reads FYEKMQ (reference sequence). V was clipped by 5 bases and J by 1 base; unmatched bases: 2. The CDR3 protein is CASSVGQSGNTIYF. The CDR3, as DNA: TGTGCCAGCAGCGTGGGACAGTCTGGAAACACCATATATTTT. The complete variable domain, with remaining parts taken from reference TRBV13 and TRBJ1-3, reads AAGVIQSPRHLIKEKRETATLKCYPIPRHDTVYWYQQGPGQDPQFLISFYEKMQSDKGSIPDRFSAQQFSDYHSELNMSSLELGDSALYFCASSVGQSGNTIYFGEGSWLTVV.

The chain recombines TRBV14 with TRBJ1-4; D not certain. The length of the CDR3 is 14 residues. With 4 bases removed from V and 0 bases from J, the gap between germline ends came to 6 bases. CDR1 and CDR2 from the germline V gene are SGHDN and FVKESK. CDR3 coding DNA: TGTGCCAGCAGCCTGACTGCAACTAATGAAAAACTGTTTTTT. Amino acids: CASSLTATNEKLFF.

The CDR3 loop is CASSPTDLFTDTQYF. CDR3 bases: TGTGCCAGCAGCCCGACAGACCTCTTCACAGATACGCAGTATTTT. The chain uses TRBV9 and TRBJ2-3, with D perhaps matching TRBD1 (5 bases). Trimming pared 4 bases from V and 2 bases from J, leaving 14 bases between. The CDR3 loop spans 15 amino acids. CDR1 is SGDLS, CDR2 YYNGEE, per germline. Together with reference TRBV9 and TRBJ2-3, the CDR3 gives the full variable domain: DSGVTQTPKHLITATGQRVTLRCSPRSGDLSVYWYQQSLDQGLQFLIQYYNGEERAKGNILERFSAQQFPDLHSELNLSSLELGDSALYFCASSPTDLFTDTQYFGPGTRLTVL.

The chain carries TRBV4-1 and TRBJ2-3; TRBD2 matches 10 bases. Germline V gene data show CDR1 as MGHRA and CDR2 as YSYEKL. CDR3 length: 18 residues. Germline trimming cut 2 bases from V and 6 bases from J; bases unmatched to any gene: 14. The CDR3, as DNA: TGCGCCAGCAGCCAAACCCTATCGGGGAGCGGGGGGGCGGATACGCAGTATTTT. Its protein product is CASSQTLSGSGGADTQYF.

The chain combines TRBV2 with TRBJ1-2; D is undetermined. Trimming removed 7 bases from V and 8 bases from J, with 20 bases in between. Germline CDR1 is SNHLY and CDR2 is FYNNEI. This CDR3 has 14 amino acids. In DNA, the CDR3 is TGTGCCAGCAACTTTCACCCGGCGGGGAGCGGCTACACCTTC. It yields the protein CASNFHPAGSGYTF.

The rearrangement joins TRBV7-9 to TRBJ2-7, with D perhaps TRBD1 (5 bases). Per germline, CDR1 SEHNR and CDR2 FQNEAQ (reference sequence). The CDR3 runs 13 residues. V gave up 5 bases and J gave up 3 bases, with 11 bases separating them. The CDR3 sequence: CASSIRQYYEQYF. The CDR3 bases are TGTGCCAGCAGCATTCGACAGTACTACGAGCAGTACTTC.

The genes are TRBV5-1 and TRBJ2-2; D is uncertain. The CDR3 has 14 amino acids. V lost 0 bases to trimming and J lost 0 bases, with 3 bases between them. Germline-derived CDR1 and CDR2 are SGHRS and YFSETQ. CDR3 residues: CASSLGTNTGELFF. CDR3 DNA: TGCGCCAGCAGCTTGGGTACGAACACCGGGGAGCTGTTTTTT.

This sequence joins TRBV11-2 and TRBJ2-5, with a weak D call TRBD2 (7 bases). Trimming shortened V by 8 bases and J by 6 bases, and 22 bases separated the two germline ends. The V gene's germline CDR1 is SGHAT and CDR2 FQNNGV. This CDR3 comprises 15 residues. In nucleotides, the CDR3 is TGTGCCAGCGACCCCTTAAGGGGGGGCAGCAAGACCCAGTACTTC. It translates to CASDPLRGGSKTQYF.

This clone was counted once. The rearrangement uses TRBV28 and TRBJ1-1; the match to TRBD1 covers 8 bases. This CDR3 has 16 residues. Germline CDR1 and CDR2: MDHEN and SYDVKM. V shed 5 bases and J 0 bases; nucleotides not matched to a gene: 8. The CDR3 loop is CASSRPGTGLNTEAFF. For the CDR3, the DNA is TGTGCCAGCAGTCGTCCCGGGACAGGTTTGAACACTGAAGCTTTCTTT.

This clone occurred many times. The chain employs TRBV5-1 and TRBJ2-3; 8 nucleotides align to TRBD2. The V gene end was trimmed by 4 bases and the J gene end by 2 bases; junction bases not matched to a gene: 15. This CDR3 spans 18 amino acids. CDR1 and CDR2 from the germline V gene are SGHRS and YFSETQ. The CDR3 DNA follows: TGCGCCAGCAGCGATCGGAAGTTTAGCGGGACATTCACAGATACGCAGTATTTT. This sequence encodes CASSDRKFSGTFTDTQYF.

There are a few counts of this clone. J is TRBJ2-2 and V is TRBV11-2; the match to TRBD2 covers 8 bases. The germline V gene encodes CDR1 SGHAT and CDR2 FQNNGV. The CDR3 is made up of 15 amino acids. V shed 6 bases, J shed 5 bases, and the junction held 8 bases outside the gene matches. The CDR3 sequence: CASRRSGGGTGELFF. The DNA of the CDR3 is TGTGCCAGCAGACGAAGCGGGGGTGGGACCGGGGAGCTGTTTTTT.

V is TRBV20-1 and J is TRBJ2-1; 8 bases line up with TRBD2. The ends lost 3 bases at V and 6 bases at J; junction bases unmatched: 4. Germline CDR1 and CDR2: DFQATT and SNEGSKA (reference sequence). CDR3 size: 13 residues. As DNA, the CDR3 is TGCAGTGCTAGTCCCGGGACTAGCAATGAGCAGTTCTTC. It codes for CSASPGTSNEQFF.

The rearrangement uses TRBV6-6 and TRBJ2-7; D uncertain. V lost 4 bases and J 6 bases, leaving 7 bases between the germline ends. Germline V CDR1 and CDR2: MNHNY, SVGAGI (reference sequence). This CDR3 is 11 amino acids long. CDR3 protein: CASSFAGEQYF. CDR3 coding DNA: TGTGCCAGCAGTTTTGCAGGCGAGCAGTACTTC.

This clone was seen more than once but under ten times. The V call is TRBV27, the J call TRBJ1-1, with D perhaps TRBD1 (5 bases). The CDR3 totals 16 residues. Germline V lookup: CDR1 MNHEY, CDR2 SMNVEV (reference sequence). V lost 1 base and J 0 bases, leaving 12 bases between the germline ends. CDR3 DNA: TGTGCCAGCAGTTTATTTTTCGGGGGAATGAACACTGAAGCTTTCTTT. Its translation is CASSLFFGGMNTEAFF.

The V gene is TRBV5-1, the J gene TRBJ2-7, with unresolved D. Germline-derived CDR1 and CDR2 are SGHRS and YFSETQ. V shed 0 bases and J shed 6 bases, with 10 bases lying between them. This CDR3 is 13 amino acids long. The DNA of the CDR3 is TGCGCCAGCAGCTTGGCAGGTGGTAGCGAGCAGTACTTC. Protein sequence: CASSLAGGSEQYF.

CDR3 DNA sequence: TGTGCCACCAGCAACATACGGCGGGGGCAAGATACGCAGTATTTT. Its translation: CATSNIRRGQDTQYF. V usage is TRBV15 and J usage is TRBJ2-3, with a tentative D call TRBD2 (7 bases). The CDR3 is 15 residues long. Germline values: CDR1 LNHNV, CDR2 YYDKDF (reference sequence). V shed 4 bases and J shed 5 bases, with 16 bases lying between them.

This clone has just a few counts. The chain joins TRBV27 to TRBJ2-2, with unresolved D. The V end lost 2 bases, the J end lost 7 bases, and 8 bases lay between the germline ends. This CDR3 has 13 residues. Germline V gene data show CDR1 as MNHEY and CDR2 as SMNVEV (reference sequence). The CDR3 DNA sequence: TGTGCCAGCAGTTTACGGCCGGGCGGGGAGCTGTTTTTT. The encoded protein is CASSLRPGGELFF.

This chain connects TRBV19 to TRBJ1-5; 7 bases match TRBD1. CDR1 and CDR2 (germline): LNHDA, SQIVND (reference sequence). The CDR3 runs to 18 residues. After removal of 3 bases from V and 4 bases from J, the junction contained 15 bases not matched to a gene. As DNA, the CDR3 is TGTGCCAGTAGTATTGTCGCGGGACAGCTAAGAGGGAATCAGCCCCAGCATTTT. This sequence encodes CASSIVAGQLRGNQPQHF.